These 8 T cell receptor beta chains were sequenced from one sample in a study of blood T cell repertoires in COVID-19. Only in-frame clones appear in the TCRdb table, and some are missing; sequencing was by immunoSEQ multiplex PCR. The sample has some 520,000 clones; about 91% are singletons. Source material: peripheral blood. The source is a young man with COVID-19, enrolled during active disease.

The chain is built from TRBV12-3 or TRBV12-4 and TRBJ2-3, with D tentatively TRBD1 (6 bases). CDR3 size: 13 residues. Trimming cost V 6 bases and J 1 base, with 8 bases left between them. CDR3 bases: TGTGCCAGCAGGTGGACAGGCACAGATACGCAGTATTTT. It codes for CASRWTGTDTQYF.

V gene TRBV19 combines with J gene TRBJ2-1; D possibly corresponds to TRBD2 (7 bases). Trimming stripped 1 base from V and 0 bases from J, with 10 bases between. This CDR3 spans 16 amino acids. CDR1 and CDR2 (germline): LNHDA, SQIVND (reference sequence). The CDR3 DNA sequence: TGTGCCAGTAGTATAGGGGGGGGGCTCTCCTACAATGAGCAGTTCTTC. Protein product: CASSIGGGLSYNEQFF.

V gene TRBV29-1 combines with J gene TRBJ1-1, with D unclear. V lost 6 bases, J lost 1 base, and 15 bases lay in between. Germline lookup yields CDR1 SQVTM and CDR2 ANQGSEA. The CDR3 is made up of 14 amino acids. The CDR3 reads CSVLPRAANTEAFF. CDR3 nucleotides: TGCAGCGTATTACCCCGAGCGGCGAACACTGAAGCTTTCTTT.

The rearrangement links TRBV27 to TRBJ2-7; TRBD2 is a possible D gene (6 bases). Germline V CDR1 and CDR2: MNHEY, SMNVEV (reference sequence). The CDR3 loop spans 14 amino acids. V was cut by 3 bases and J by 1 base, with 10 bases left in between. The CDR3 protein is CASSFFGGSYEQYF. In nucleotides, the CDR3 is TGTGCCAGCAGTTTTTTCGGAGGGTCCTACGAGCAGTACTTC.

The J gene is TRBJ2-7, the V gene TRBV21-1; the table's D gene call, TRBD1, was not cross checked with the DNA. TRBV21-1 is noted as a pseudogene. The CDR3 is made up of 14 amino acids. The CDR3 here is CASSKVTYSYEQYF. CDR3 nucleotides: TGTGCCAGCAGCAAAGTTACCTACAGCTACGAGCAGTACTTC.

CDR3 sequence reads: CASSYEAGYEQYF. CDR3 nucleotides: TGTGCCAGCAGTTACGAGGCCGGCTACGAGCAGTACTTC. This sequence joins TRBV6-5 and TRBJ2-7; D remains unclear. Germline CDR1 reads MNHEY; CDR2 reads SVGAGI. The CDR3 has 13 residues. V gave up 2 bases and J gave up 3 bases, with 8 bases separating them.

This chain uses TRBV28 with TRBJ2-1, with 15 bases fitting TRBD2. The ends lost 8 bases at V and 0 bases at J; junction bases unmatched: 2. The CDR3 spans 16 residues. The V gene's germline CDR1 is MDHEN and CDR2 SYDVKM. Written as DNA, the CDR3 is TGTGCCAGCGGGACTAGCGGGAGGAGCTCCTACAATGAGCAGTTCTTC. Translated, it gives CASGTSGRSSYNEQFF.

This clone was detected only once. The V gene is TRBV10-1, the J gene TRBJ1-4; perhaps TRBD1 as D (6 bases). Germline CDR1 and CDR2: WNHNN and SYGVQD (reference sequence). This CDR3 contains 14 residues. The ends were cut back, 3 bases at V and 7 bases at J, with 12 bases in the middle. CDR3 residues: CASSEVGAAEKLFF. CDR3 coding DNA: TGCGCCAGCAGTGAAGTGGGGGCGGCTGAAAAACTGTTTTTT.